This T cell receptor (beta chain) was sequenced during a study of T cell responses to AZD1222 COVID-19 vaccine. Some clones are missing from TCRdb's copy, which holds only in-frame ones; the method was immunoSEQ multiplex PCR. Of 120,000 or so clones listed, roughly 87% are singletons. The CDR3 length is 18 residues. Per the germline V gene, CDR1 is MGHRA and CDR2 is YSYEKL. Germline trimming cut 0 bases from V and 4 bases from J; bases unmatched to any gene: 11. This receptor was taken from an adult in good health. This specimen was peripheral blood, taken on day 0 of MenACWY control vaccination. This chain joins TRBV4-1 and TRBJ2-7; 11 positions match TRBD1. This CDR3 reads CASSQDVRTGGAGYEQYF. The CDR3 coding sequence is TGCGCCAGCAGCCAAGATGTCCGGACAGGGGGCGCGGGGTACGAGCAGTACTTC.